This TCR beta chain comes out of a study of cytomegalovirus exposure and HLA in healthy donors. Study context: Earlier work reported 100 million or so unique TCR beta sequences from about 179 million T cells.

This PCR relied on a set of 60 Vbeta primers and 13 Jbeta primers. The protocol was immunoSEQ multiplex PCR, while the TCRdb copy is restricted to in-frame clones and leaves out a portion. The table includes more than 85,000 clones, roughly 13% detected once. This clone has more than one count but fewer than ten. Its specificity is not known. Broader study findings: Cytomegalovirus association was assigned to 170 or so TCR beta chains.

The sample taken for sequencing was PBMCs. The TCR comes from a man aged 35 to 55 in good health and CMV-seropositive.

CDR3 in amino acids: CASTRDTGLGELFF. The CDR3 DNA reads as TGTGCCTCTACTCGGGACACGGGCCTCGGGGAGCTGTTTTTT. The V call is TRBV7-9, the J call TRBJ2-2, with a tentative D call TRBD1 (6 bases). Germline values: CDR1 SEHNR, CDR2 FQNEAQ (reference sequence). This CDR3 contains 14 residues. The germline V and J ends were trimmed by 11 bases and 7 bases, with 20 bases remaining between them.